The T cell receptor beta chain under discussion was sequenced for a study of radiotherapy plus CTLA-4 blockade in lung cancer. Study-level background: Among enrolled patients, 15% to 20% responded and 31% achieved disease control.

Measured with immunoSEQ multiplex PCR; TCRdb has only the in-frame clones, and not every one. Of about 68,000 clones listed, less than 80% are singletons. The CDR3 extends over 17 amino acids. The V segment lost 2 bases and the J segment 10 bases; nucleotides outside the gene matches: 14. CDR1 and CDR2 from the germline V gene are SGHTA and FQGNSA. People whose metastatic non-small-cell lung cancer was chemo-refractory got focal radiation along with CTLA-4 blockade by ipilimumab. Study-wide points: Peripheral blood showed expansion of tumor-derived TCR clones after radiotherapy and ipilimumab. Reportedly, early blood T cell clone dynamics best predicted response, with interferon-beta.

A note on this clone: Its target is not known.

The clonotype comes from a human donor with non-small cell lung cancer who had a complete response to radiotherapy plus ipilimumab. This rearrangement joins TRBV7-2 to TRBJ1-2; 12 bases are a match to TRBD1. Here the sequenced sample was peripheral blood, taken from a patient treated with radiotherapy plus ipilimumab. In DNA, the CDR3 is TGTGCCAGCAGCTTACGATTTGGGACAGGGGGCGGGATGGACTACACCTTC. Its protein product is CASSLRFGTGGGMDYTF.